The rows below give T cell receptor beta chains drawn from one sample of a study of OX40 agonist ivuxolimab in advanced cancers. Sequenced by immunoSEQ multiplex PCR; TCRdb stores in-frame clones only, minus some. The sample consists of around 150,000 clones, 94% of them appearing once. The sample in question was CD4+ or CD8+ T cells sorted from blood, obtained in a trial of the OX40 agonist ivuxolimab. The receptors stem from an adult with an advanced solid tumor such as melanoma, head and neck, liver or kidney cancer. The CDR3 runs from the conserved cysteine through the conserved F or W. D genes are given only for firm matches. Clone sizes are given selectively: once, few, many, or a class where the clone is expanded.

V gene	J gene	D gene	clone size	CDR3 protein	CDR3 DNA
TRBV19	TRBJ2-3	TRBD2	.	CASSISGLAGGTDTQYF	TGTGCCAGTAGTATATCAGGACTAGCGGGGGGCACAGATACGCAGTATTTT
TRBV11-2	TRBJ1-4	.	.	CASSLGLGGEKLFF	TGTGCCAGCAGCTTAGGGCTGGGGGGGGAAAAACTGTTTTTT
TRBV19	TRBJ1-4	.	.	CASSASRGPSTNEKLFF	TGTGCCAGTAGCGCTTCGAGGGGACCGTCCACTAATGAAAAACTGTTTTTT
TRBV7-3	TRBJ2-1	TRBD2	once	CASSLSPGREGYNEQFF	TGTGCCAGCAGCTTAAGCCCCGGGCGGGAGGGTTACAATGAGCAGTTCTTC
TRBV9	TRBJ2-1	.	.	CASSVVGADYNEQFF	TGTGCCAGCAGCGTAGTAGGGGCAGACTACAATGAGCAGTTCTTC
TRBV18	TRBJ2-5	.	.	CASSPPGSSGRQETQYF	TGTGCCAGCTCACCACCGGGATCCTCGGGCCGACAAGAGACCCAGTACTTC
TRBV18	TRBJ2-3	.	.	CASSRGDGSTDTQYF	TGTGCCAGCTCACGGGGGGACGGAAGCACAGATACGCAGTATTTT
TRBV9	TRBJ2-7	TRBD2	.	CASSVAPSGSGEQYF	TGTGCCAGCAGCGTAGCTCCTAGCGGGAGTGGCGAGCAGTACTTC
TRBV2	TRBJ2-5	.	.	CASRFGGTGQETQYF	TGTGCCAGCAGATTCGGGGGAACGGGCCAAGAGACCCAGTACTTC
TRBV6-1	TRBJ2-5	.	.	CASSAPRGRGWETQYF	TGTGCCAGCAGTGCCCCCCGTGGCAGGGGTTGGGAGACCCAGTACTTC
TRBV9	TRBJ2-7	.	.	CASSPDSYSYEQYF	TGTGCCAGCAGCCCAGACAGTTACTCCTACGAGCAGTACTTC
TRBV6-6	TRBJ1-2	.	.	CASSERGYGYTF	TGTGCCAGCAGTGAGAGAGGCTATGGCTACACCTTC
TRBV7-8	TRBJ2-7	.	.	CASSLEFTSYEQYF	TGTGCCAGCAGCTTAGAATTCACATCCTACGAGCAGTACTTC
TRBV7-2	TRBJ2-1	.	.	CASTGLMGNNEQFF	TGTGCCAGCACCGGACTTATGGGAAACAATGAGCAGTTCTTC
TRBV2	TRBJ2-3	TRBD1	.	CASRGTGVTDTQYF	TGTGCCAGCAGAGGGACAGGGGTCACAGATACGCAGTATTTT
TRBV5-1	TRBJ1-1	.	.	CASSLGTEAFF	TGCGCCAGCAGCTTAGGCACTGAAGCTTTCTTT
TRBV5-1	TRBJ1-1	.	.	CASSLERTNTEAFF	TGCGCCAGCAGCTTGGAACGGACCAACACTGAAGCTTTCTTT
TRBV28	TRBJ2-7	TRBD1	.	CAIRTGAYEQYF	TGTGCCATCCGGACAGGAGCCTACGAGCAGTACTTC
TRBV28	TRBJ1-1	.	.	CASSLSAEPVTEAFF	TGTGCCAGCAGTTTATCCGCAGAACCCGTCACTGAAGCTTTCTTT
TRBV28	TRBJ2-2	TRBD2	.	CASSFRAGGTGELFF	TGTGCCAGCAGTTTCAGGGCGGGAGGCACCGGGGAGCTGTTTTTT
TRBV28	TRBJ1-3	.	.	CASSRRVSSGNTIYF	TGTGCCAGCAGCCGACGGGTCTCCTCTGGAAACACCATATATTTT
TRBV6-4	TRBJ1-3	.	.	CASSDRAGNTIYF	TGTGCCAGCAGTGACAGGGCTGGAAACACCATATATTTT
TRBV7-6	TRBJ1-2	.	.	CASSRTALGGYTF	TGTGCCAGCAGCCGGACAGCTCTGGGTGGCTACACCTTC
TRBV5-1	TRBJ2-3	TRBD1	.	CASSLGTGNPDTQYF	TGCGCCAGCAGCTTGGGGACAGGGAATCCAGATACGCAGTATTTT
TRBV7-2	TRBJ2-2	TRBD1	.	CASSTTGTVGELFF	TGTGCCAGCAGCACCACCGGGACAGTCGGGGAGCTGTTTTTT
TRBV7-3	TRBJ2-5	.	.	CASSPIAWQTQYF	TGTGCCAGCAGCCCGATAGCGTGGCAGACCCAGTACTTC
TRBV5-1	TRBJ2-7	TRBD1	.	CASSFPTGDEQYF	TGCGCCAGCAGCTTCCCCACAGGGGACGAGCAGTACTTC
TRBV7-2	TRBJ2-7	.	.	CASSLVTSSYEQYF	TGTGCCAGCAGCTTAGTGACTAGTTCCTACGAGCAGTACTTC
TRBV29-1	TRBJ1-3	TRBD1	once	CSVERGLGNTIYF	TGCAGCGTTGAAAGGGGGCTCGGAAACACCATATATTTT
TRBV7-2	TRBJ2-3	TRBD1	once	CASSSRTGYADTQYF	TGTGCCAGCAGCTCCAGGACAGGGTACGCAGATACGCAGTATTTT
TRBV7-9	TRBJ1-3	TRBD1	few	CASSSEGQGPGNTIYF	TGTGCCAGCAGCTCCGAAGGACAGGGGCCTGGAAACACCATATATTTT
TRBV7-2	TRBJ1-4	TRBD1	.	CASSLVPGGGEKLFF	TGTGCCAGCAGCTTAGTTCCAGGGGGCGGAGAAAAACTGTTTTTT
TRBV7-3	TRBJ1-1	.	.	CASSPSFTEAFF	TGTGCCAGCAGCCCCAGTTTCACTGAAGCTTTCTTT
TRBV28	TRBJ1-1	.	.	CASRTPMNTEAFF	TGTGCCAGCAGGACACCAATGAACACTGAAGCTTTCTTT
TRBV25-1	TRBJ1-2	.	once	CASGGRWGYTF	TGTGCCAGCGGGGGTAGGTGGGGCTACACCTTC
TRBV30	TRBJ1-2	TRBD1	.	CAFGTGQGHTF	TGTGCCTTTGGGACAGGCCAGGGCCACACCTTC
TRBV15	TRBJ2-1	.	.	CATSRVTPVNEQFF	TGTGCCACCAGCAGAGTGACCCCGGTCAATGAGCAGTTCTTC
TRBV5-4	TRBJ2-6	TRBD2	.	CASSFAGAGANVLTF	TGTGCCAGCAGCTTTGCGGGGGCTGGGGCCAACGTCCTGACTTTC
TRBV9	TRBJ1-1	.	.	CASSVAGNTEAFF	TGTGCCAGCAGCGTAGCTGGGAACACTGAAGCTTTCTTT
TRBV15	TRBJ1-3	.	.	CATSRYGNTIYF	TGTGCCACCAGCAGATACGGAAACACCATATATTTT
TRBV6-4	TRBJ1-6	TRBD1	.	CASKGTDNSPLHF	TGTGCCAGCAAAGGGACAGATAATTCACCCCTCCACTTT
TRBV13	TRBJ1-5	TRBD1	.	CASSLGGQGGQPQHF	TGTGCCAGCAGCTTAGGGGGACAGGGAGGTCAGCCCCAGCATTTT
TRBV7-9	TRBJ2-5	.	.	CASSPGRSGTQYF	TGTGCCAGCAGCCCCGGACGGTCGGGGACCCAGTACTTC
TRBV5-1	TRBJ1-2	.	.	CASSSWRDGYTF	TGCGCCAGCAGCTCGTGGAGGGATGGCTACACCTTC
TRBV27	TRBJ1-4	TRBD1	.	CASSSRQGSEKLFF	TGTGCCAGCAGTTCCAGACAGGGTTCTGAAAAACTGTTTTTT
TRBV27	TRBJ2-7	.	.	CASRQTSAHEQYF	TGTGCCAGCAGACAAACATCTGCCCACGAGCAGTACTTC
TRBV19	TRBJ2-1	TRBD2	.	CASSIRAGELVNEQFF	TGTGCCAGTAGTATACGAGCGGGAGAGTTAGTCAATGAGCAGTTCTTC
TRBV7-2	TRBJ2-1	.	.	CASSLVPLAVYNEQFF	TGTGCCAGCAGCTTAGTCCCCCTAGCAGTTTACAATGAGCAGTTCTTC
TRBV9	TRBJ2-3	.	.	CASSVDGAADTQYF	TGTGCCAGCAGCGTAGACGGGGCGGCAGATACGCAGTATTTT
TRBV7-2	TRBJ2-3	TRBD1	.	CASSLDGDRVTDTQYF	TGTGCCAGCAGCTTAGACGGGGACAGGGTTACAGATACGCAGTATTTT
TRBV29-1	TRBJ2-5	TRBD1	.	CSVVSFRQGAWETQYF	TGCAGCGTTGTCTCATTTCGACAGGGGGCGTGGGAGACCCAGTACTTC
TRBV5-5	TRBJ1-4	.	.	CASSRLADREKLFF	TGTGCCAGCAGCCGACTCGCGGATCGGGAAAAACTGTTTTTT
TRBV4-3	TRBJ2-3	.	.	CASSQEAQRGTDTQYF	TGCGCCAGCAGCCAAGAGGCCCAACGGGGCACAGATACGCAGTATTTT
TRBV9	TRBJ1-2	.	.	CASSVGVVGSAYGYTF	TGTGCCAGCAGCGTAGGGGTGGTGGGCTCGGCCTATGGCTACACCTTC
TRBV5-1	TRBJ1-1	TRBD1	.	CASSIQGEWKTEAFF	TGCGCCAGCAGCATCCAGGGGGAATGGAAAACTGAAGCTTTCTTT
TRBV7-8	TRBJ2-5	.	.	CASSLASGPRETQYF	TGTGCCAGCAGCTTAGCATCGGGGCCCCGGGAGACCCAGTACTTC
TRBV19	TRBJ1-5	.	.	CASTTDSNQPQHF	TGTGCCAGTACTACAGATAGCAATCAGCCCCAGCATTTT
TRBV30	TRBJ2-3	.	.	CAWRSGDTQYF	TGTGCCTGGAGATCGGGGGATACGCAGTATTTT
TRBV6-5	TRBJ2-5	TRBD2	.	CASSYAGAETQYF	TGTGCCAGCAGTTACGCGGGAGCAGAGACCCAGTACTTC